This T cell receptor (beta chain) stems from a study of cytomegalovirus exposure and HLA in healthy donors. Study at large: Researchers found that under 90% of over 350 genotyped donors fell within the Caucasian-associated ancestry cluster.

Study conclusions and caveats: Most of the TCR beta V segments (in an earlier analysis) were productive either about 87% or about 30% of the time.

Vbeta (60) and Jbeta (13) primers were used in the PCR. TCRdb's copy holds only in-frame clones and misses some; the assay was immunoSEQ multiplex PCR. This repertoire shows 130,000 or so clones, 55% to 80% found once; its top ten account for 2% to 3%. About this clone: Its antigen is still unknown.

Trimming cost V 5 bases and J 5 bases; bases outside gene matches: 11. The CDR3 spans 16 residues. CDR1 and CDR2 (germline): SGHRS, YFSETQ. The donors were healthy bone marrow donors. This TCR was sampled from a woman between 40 and 50 years old in good health and CMV-seronegative. The specimen was PBMCs. This rearrangement joins TRBV5-1 to TRBJ2-1, with 9 bases matching TRBD1. The CDR3 region is CASSPNSGQGNNEQFF. CDR3 in DNA: TGCGCCAGCAGTCCGAACTCTGGACAGGGGAACAATGAGCAGTTCTTC.